The clone carrying this T cell receptor beta chain was detected only a few times. Its antigen is currently unknown. The junction shows a germline mismatch at one end, possibly a read error. The CDR3 contains 13 residues. Germline V lookup: CDR1 SGHKS, CDR2 YYEKEE (reference sequence). The sample originates from a study of T cells after yellow fever vaccination. Study conclusions and caveats: Clones that expanded after primary vaccination mostly reappeared after the booster (just over 95% CD4, about 89% CD8).

TCRdb analysed the 5' RACE reads with MiXCR anew, one entry per CDR3 protein. Of hundreds of thousands of distinct CDR3 sequences in the sample, 6.2% were seen once. The sample in question was PBMCs, obtained 5 days after the yellow fever booster vaccination. The rearrangement uses TRBV5-5 and TRBJ1-3; D is uncertain. This sequence originates from a man aged 25-45 years who received the YFV17D yellow fever vaccine. CDR3: CASSFVGELNLDF. The CDR3 nucleotides read TGTGCCAGCAGCTTTGTTGGTGAGCTTAACCTGGATTTT.